This entry features one T cell receptor (beta chain) sequence. Its antigen is as yet unknown. Starting 14 to 28 days after autologous transplant, ipilimumab 1 mg/kg was given. The protocol was immunoSEQ multiplex PCR, while the TCRdb copy is restricted to in-frame clones and leaves out a portion. This sample carries about 3,200 clones, 80% to 85% of them seen once, and the ten largest clones take about 12%. The entry originates in a study of ipilimumab plus nivolumab after autologous stem cell transplantation. Study context: Myeloma cases were transplant-naive high-risk or relapsed within 3 years post first autologous transplant. Whole-study results and caveats: Per the authors, repertoire, Treg and microbiota data justify further study.

CDR1 SGHVT and CDR2 SQSDAQ come from the germline V gene. The CDR3 covers 14 residues. Germline trimming cut 4 bases from V and 10 bases from J; bases unmatched to any gene: 6. The specimen was PBMCs, collected in a trial of ipilimumab plus nivolumab as post-transplant consolidation. The source of this sequence is a male donor with multiple myeloma. The chain employs TRBV7-4 and TRBJ1-6; 8 bases fit TRBD1. The CDR3 reads CASSYGQGGSPLHF. For the CDR3, the DNA is TGTGCCAGCAGCTACGGACAGGGCGGATCACCCCTCCACTTT.